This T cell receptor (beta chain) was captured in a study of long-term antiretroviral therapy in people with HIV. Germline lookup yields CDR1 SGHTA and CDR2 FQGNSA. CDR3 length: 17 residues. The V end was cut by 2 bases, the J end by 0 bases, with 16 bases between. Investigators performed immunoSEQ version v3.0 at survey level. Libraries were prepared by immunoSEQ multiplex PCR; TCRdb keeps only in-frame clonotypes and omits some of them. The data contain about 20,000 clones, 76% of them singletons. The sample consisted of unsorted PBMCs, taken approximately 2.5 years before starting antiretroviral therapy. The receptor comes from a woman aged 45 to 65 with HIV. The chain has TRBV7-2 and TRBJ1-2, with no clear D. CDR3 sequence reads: CASSLINSFQANYGYTF. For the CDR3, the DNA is TGTGCCAGCAGCTTAATCAACAGCTTCCAAGCTAACTATGGCTACACCTTC.